One and the same sample provided the 26 T cell receptor beta chains below, sequenced in a study of T cell responses to AZD1222 COVID-19 vaccine. Assay used: immunoSEQ multiplex PCR; TCRdb lists only in-frame clones, some missing. Among over 100,000 clones listed, approximately 87% were seen once. The starting material was peripheral blood, obtained 28 days after the second AZD1222 dose. The receptors originated from an adult who received the AZD1222 COVID-19 vaccine.

This clone was counted a single time. The genes are TRBV7-2 and TRBJ1-2; D is perhaps TRBD1 (5 bases). The CDR3 has 14 amino acids. Germline values: CDR1 SGHTA, CDR2 FQGNSA. Trimming took 5 bases from V and 6 from J, leaving 16 bases between them. The CDR3 sequence is CASSRRGETDGYTF. Here the CDR3 DNA reads TGTGCCAGCAGCCGCCGGGGGGAAACGGATGGCTACACCTTC. The variable domain in full, completed from reference TRBV7-2 and TRBJ1-2, reads GAGVSQSPSNKVTEKGKDVELRCDPISGHTALYWYRQSLGQGLEFLIYFQGNSAPDKSGLPSDRFSAERTGGSVSTLTIQRTQQEDSAVYLCASSRRGETDGYTFGSGTRLTVV.

The V call is TRBV5-1, the J call TRBJ2-7, with 9 positions matching TRBD2. The V segment lost 5 bases and the J segment 2 bases; nucleotides outside the gene matches: 8. CDR3 length: 15 amino acids. CDR1 is SGHRS, CDR2 YFSETQ, per germline. The CDR3 sequence is CASRRTSGPPYEQYF. CDR3 in DNA: TGCGCCAGCAGGCGAACTAGCGGGCCCCCCTACGAGCAGTACTTC.

The gene calls are TRBV19 and TRBJ1-5; D remains ambiguous. Germline V gene sequence: CDR1 LNHDA, CDR2 SQIVND (reference sequence). The CDR3 length is 11 residues. V lost 10 bases and J lost 6, with 10 bases in between. The CDR3 region has the DNA TGTGCCACGGGTGAGAGTCAGCCCCAGCATTTT. This codes for CATGESQPQHF.

This chain joins TRBV9 and TRBJ2-7, with 8 bases identical to TRBD1. This CDR3 has 16 residues. The V segment lost 0 bases and the J segment 1 base; nucleotides outside the gene matches: 6. Germline loops: CDR1 SGDLS, CDR2 YYNGEE. The CDR3 loop reads CASSVDSTGVSYEQYF. As DNA, the CDR3 is TGTGCCAGCAGCGTAGATTCGACAGGGGTATCCTACGAGCAGTACTTC. Filled out from reference TRBV9 and TRBJ2-7, the complete variable domain reads DSGVTQTPKHLITATGQRVTLRCSPRSGDLSVYWYQQSLDQGLQFLIQYYNGEERAKGNILERFSAQQFPDLHSELNLSSLELGDSALYFCASSVDSTGVSYEQYFGPGTRLTVT.

This chain uses TRBV4-2 with TRBJ1-1; D may be TRBD1 (6 bases). Trimming shortened V by 0 bases and J by 5 bases, and 13 bases separated the two germline ends. There are 15 residues in the CDR3. In germline, CDR1 is LGHNA, CDR2 YNFKEQ. CDR3 bases: TGTGCCAGCAGCCAAGAAGGCCGGAGGGGGACTGAAGCTTTCTTT. This encodes CASSQEGRRGTEAFF.

The chain carries TRBV6-2 or TRBV6-3 and TRBJ2-1; D uncertain. The CDR3 contains 12 residues. The V end was cut by 0 bases, the J end by 10 bases, with 7 bases between. The germline gives CDR1 MNHEY, CDR2 SVGEGT. CDR3 protein: CASSYSRQEQFF. CDR3 in DNA: TGTGCCAGCAGTTACTCGAGGCAGGAGCAGTTCTTC.

The rearrangement links TRBV7-3 to TRBJ1-3; D is perhaps TRBD1 (5 bases). This CDR3 is built from 15 residues. V was trimmed by 3 bases and J by 0 bases, leaving 9 bases between them. The germline V gene has CDR1 SGHTA and CDR2 FQGTGA. CDR3 region: CASSFGAGSGNTIYF. The CDR3 DNA reads TGTGCCAGCAGCTTTGGGGCGGGCTCTGGAAACACCATATATTTT.

The J gene is TRBJ2-1, the V gene TRBV5-4; 14 bases fit TRBD2. V trimming: 4 bases; J trimming: 5 bases; junction bases outside the gene matches: 14. This CDR3 has 19 amino acids. The germline CDR1 and CDR2 sequences are SGHNT and YYREEE (reference sequence). CDR3 sequence: CASSGRTSGGSGGNNEQFF. The CDR3 bases are TGTGCCAGCAGCGGCAGGACTAGCGGGGGGTCAGGGGGAAACAATGAGCAGTTCTTC.

The chain uses TRBV30 and TRBJ2-7; the match to TRBD1 covers 11 bases. CDR1 is GTSNPN and CDR2 is SVGIG in the germline V gene (reference sequence). With 7 bases clipped from V and 6 bases from J, the junction kept 2 bases outside the gene matches. CDR3 length equals 11 residues. The CDR3 DNA follows: TGTGCCTCGGACAGGGGGCTCGAGCAGTACTTC. As protein: CASDRGLEQYF.

This clone was counted a few times. The rearrangement joins TRBV9 to TRBJ1-6; 7 bases are a match to TRBD1. With 0 bases clipped from V and 9 bases from J, the junction kept 3 bases outside the gene matches. Germline V gives CDR1 SGDLS, CDR2 YYNGEE. The CDR3 contains 14 residues. In DNA, the CDR3 is TGTGCCAGCAGCGTAGTAGGGACAGCTTCACCCCTCCACTTT. Translating it yields CASSVVGTASPLHF.

The gene calls are TRBV24-1 and TRBJ2-1; TRBD2 matches 11 bases. Trimming cost V 3 bases and J 8 bases; bases outside gene matches: 8. Per the germline V gene, CDR1 is KGHDR and CDR2 is SFDVKD. The length of the CDR3 is 16 residues. DNA for the CDR3: TGTGCCACCAGTGATCCGGCTAGCGGGAGGAGACATGAGCAGTTCTTC. It translates to CATSDPASGRRHEQFF.

This sequence joins TRBV4-3 and TRBJ2-1; 11 bases are shared with TRBD2. The CDR3 spans 18 residues. V shed 4 bases and J 4 bases; nucleotides not matched to a gene: 12. Germline CDR1 and CDR2: LGHNA and YSLEER. The CDR3 loop is CASSPGGLAGPDYNEQFF. CDR3 coding DNA: TGCGCCAGCAGCCCGGGAGGACTAGCGGGTCCGGATTACAATGAGCAGTTCTTC.

This sequence joins TRBV2 and TRBJ2-7; D gene unclear. Germline-derived CDR1 and CDR2 are SNHLY and FYNNEI. The CDR3 is made up of 14 amino acids. V lost 10 bases, J lost 4 bases, and 20 bases lay in between. CDR3: CATQRIVSSYEQYF. The DNA of the CDR3 is TGTGCCACCCAAAGGATAGTCTCCTCATACGAGCAGTACTTC. Combining the CDR3 with reference TRBV2 and TRBJ2-7 gives the whole variable domain EPEVTQTPSHQVTQMGQEVILRCVPISNHLYFYWYRQILGQKVEFLVSFYNNEISEKSEIFDDQFSVERPDGSNFTLKIRSTKLEDSAMYFCATQRIVSSYEQYFGPGTRLTVT.

The chain combines TRBV27 with TRBJ1-5; maybe TRBD1 (5 bases). CDR1 is MNHEY and CDR2 is SMNVEV in the germline V gene (reference sequence). Between the trimmed V and J ends, which lost 3 bases and 6 bases, there was a span of 15 bases. The CDR3 runs to 15 residues. DNA for the CDR3: TGTGCCAGCAGTTTTTGGGGTGGGGGTGGTCAGCCCCAGCATTTT. Its protein is CASSFWGGGGQPQHF.

J is TRBJ1-6 and V is TRBV5-6; TRBD1 agrees at 9 bases. Trimming cost V 5 bases and J 7 bases; bases outside gene matches: 10. The CDR3 consists of 16 residues. Germline V gene lookup returns CDR1 SGHDT and CDR2 YYEEEE. For the CDR3, the DNA is TGTGCCAGCAGTACTACCGGGACAGGGTTAAATTCACCCCTCCACTTT. Its protein is CASSTTGTGLNSPLHF.

This chain connects TRBV3-1 (or the pseudogene TRBV3-2) to TRBJ2-5; no clear D gene. This CDR3 has 15 residues. Looked up from germline, CDR1 is LGHDT and CDR2 is YNNKEL (reference sequence). Trimming shortened V by 4 bases and J by 2 bases, and 14 bases separated the two germline ends. The CDR3 spells CASSPGTTQQETQYF. DNA of the CDR3: TGTGCCAGCAGCCCGGGTACTACCCAACAAGAGACCCAGTACTTC.

The chain links TRBV15 to TRBJ1-5; tentatively, D is TRBD1 (6 bases). Germline loops: CDR1 LNHNV, CDR2 YYDKDF (reference sequence). The CDR3 contains 15 residues. The germline V and J ends were trimmed by 0 bases and 4 bases, with 10 bases remaining between them. Here the CDR3 DNA reads TGTGCCACCAGCAGAGATCGGCAGGGGAATCAGCCCCAGCATTTT. Protein: CATSRDRQGNQPQHF.

The rearrangement uses TRBV5-1 and TRBJ1-1; D possibly corresponds to TRBD1 (6 bases). The CDR3 extends over 14 amino acids. Deletions cut 0 bases from V and 5 bases from J, with 11 bases between. Per germline, CDR1 SGHRS and CDR2 YFSETQ. The CDR3 region has the DNA TGCGCCAGCAGCTTGGACCCAGGGGTTACTGAAGCTTTCTTT. Its translation: CASSLDPGVTEAFF.

This chain uses TRBV6-2 or TRBV6-3 with TRBJ1-2; D not resolved. Germline V gene data show CDR1 as MNHEY and CDR2 as SVGEGT. Trimming removed 0 bases from V and 2 bases from J, with 7 bases in between. The CDR3 consists of 14 residues. For the CDR3, the DNA is TGTGCCAGCAGTTACTCGCCCGGGAACTATGGCTACACCTTC. Translated, it gives CASSYSPGNYGYTF.

The chain joins TRBV11-2 to TRBJ2-7; tentative D call: TRBD1 (6 bases). The CDR3 is 13 amino acids. V dropped 1 base and J dropped 7 bases, with 11 bases sitting between them. Germline V gene data show CDR1 as SGHAT and CDR2 as FQNNGV. The DNA for the CDR3 is TGTGCCAGCAGCTTAGGGCAGGGGCGGGAGCAGTACTTC. Translated: CASSLGQGREQYF.

The V and J genes are TRBV3-1 (or the pseudogene TRBV3-2) and TRBJ2-1; D is undetermined. Trimming shortened V by 2 bases and J by 0 bases, and 17 bases separated the two germline ends. The germline V gene encodes CDR1 LGHDT and CDR2 YNNKEL (reference sequence). There are 18 residues in the CDR3. The chain's CDR3 is CASSQPLGPLGSYNEQFF. The CDR3 DNA reads TGTGCCAGCAGCCAACCCCTTGGACCGCTTGGCTCCTACAATGAGCAGTTCTTC.

This chain links TRBV4-2 with TRBJ2-7; a possible D gene is TRBD1 (5 bases). With 0 bases removed from V and 4 bases from J, the gap between germline ends came to 10 bases. This CDR3 comprises 14 residues. The germline gives CDR1 LGHNA, CDR2 YNFKEQ. CDR3 nucleotides: TGTGCCAGCAGCCAAGAAAGGGGCGGATACGAGCAGTACTTC. It is translated as CASSQERGGYEQYF.

The V and J genes are TRBV7-2 and TRBJ1-3; a possible D gene is TRBD1 (5 bases). There are 17 residues in the CDR3. Germline CDR1 reads SGHTA; CDR2 reads FQGNSA. V was shortened by 5 bases and J by 0 bases, with 17 bases between the two germline ends. DNA of the CDR3: TGTGCCAGCAGCAATAGACAGAAATGGGGCTCTGGAAACACCATATATTTT. Protein sequence: CASSNRQKWGSGNTIYF.

The chain couples TRBV27 to TRBJ2-1; D ambiguous. Between the trimmed V and J ends, which lost 3 bases and 3 bases, there was a span of 9 bases. There are 14 residues in the CDR3. Looked up from germline, CDR1 is MNHEY and CDR2 is SMNVEV (reference sequence). CDR3 in DNA: TGTGCCAGCAGTTTTTCAGCGTACTACAATGAGCAGTTCTTC. Residues: CASSFSAYYNEQFF.

The DNA for the CDR3 is TGTGCCAGCAGTGAGACCCATTACGAGCAGTACTTC. Translated, it gives CASSETHYEQYF. The V call is TRBV2, the J call TRBJ2-7; D is unclear. In germline, CDR1 is SNHLY, CDR2 FYNNEI. Trimming stripped 3 bases from V and 4 bases from J, with 7 bases between. CDR3 size: 12 residues.

This clone was counted between two and nine times. The V call is TRBV11-3, the J call TRBJ2-1; 7 bases line up with TRBD2. The CDR3 has 17 residues. The germline CDR1 and CDR2 sequences are SGHNT and YENEEA. The V segment lost 5 bases and the J segment 3 bases; nucleotides outside the gene matches: 13. The CDR3 DNA follows: TGTGCCAGCAGCCCTACGGGCCACCGGGAGGTCTACAATGAGCAGTTCTTC. The encoded protein is CASSPTGHREVYNEQFF.